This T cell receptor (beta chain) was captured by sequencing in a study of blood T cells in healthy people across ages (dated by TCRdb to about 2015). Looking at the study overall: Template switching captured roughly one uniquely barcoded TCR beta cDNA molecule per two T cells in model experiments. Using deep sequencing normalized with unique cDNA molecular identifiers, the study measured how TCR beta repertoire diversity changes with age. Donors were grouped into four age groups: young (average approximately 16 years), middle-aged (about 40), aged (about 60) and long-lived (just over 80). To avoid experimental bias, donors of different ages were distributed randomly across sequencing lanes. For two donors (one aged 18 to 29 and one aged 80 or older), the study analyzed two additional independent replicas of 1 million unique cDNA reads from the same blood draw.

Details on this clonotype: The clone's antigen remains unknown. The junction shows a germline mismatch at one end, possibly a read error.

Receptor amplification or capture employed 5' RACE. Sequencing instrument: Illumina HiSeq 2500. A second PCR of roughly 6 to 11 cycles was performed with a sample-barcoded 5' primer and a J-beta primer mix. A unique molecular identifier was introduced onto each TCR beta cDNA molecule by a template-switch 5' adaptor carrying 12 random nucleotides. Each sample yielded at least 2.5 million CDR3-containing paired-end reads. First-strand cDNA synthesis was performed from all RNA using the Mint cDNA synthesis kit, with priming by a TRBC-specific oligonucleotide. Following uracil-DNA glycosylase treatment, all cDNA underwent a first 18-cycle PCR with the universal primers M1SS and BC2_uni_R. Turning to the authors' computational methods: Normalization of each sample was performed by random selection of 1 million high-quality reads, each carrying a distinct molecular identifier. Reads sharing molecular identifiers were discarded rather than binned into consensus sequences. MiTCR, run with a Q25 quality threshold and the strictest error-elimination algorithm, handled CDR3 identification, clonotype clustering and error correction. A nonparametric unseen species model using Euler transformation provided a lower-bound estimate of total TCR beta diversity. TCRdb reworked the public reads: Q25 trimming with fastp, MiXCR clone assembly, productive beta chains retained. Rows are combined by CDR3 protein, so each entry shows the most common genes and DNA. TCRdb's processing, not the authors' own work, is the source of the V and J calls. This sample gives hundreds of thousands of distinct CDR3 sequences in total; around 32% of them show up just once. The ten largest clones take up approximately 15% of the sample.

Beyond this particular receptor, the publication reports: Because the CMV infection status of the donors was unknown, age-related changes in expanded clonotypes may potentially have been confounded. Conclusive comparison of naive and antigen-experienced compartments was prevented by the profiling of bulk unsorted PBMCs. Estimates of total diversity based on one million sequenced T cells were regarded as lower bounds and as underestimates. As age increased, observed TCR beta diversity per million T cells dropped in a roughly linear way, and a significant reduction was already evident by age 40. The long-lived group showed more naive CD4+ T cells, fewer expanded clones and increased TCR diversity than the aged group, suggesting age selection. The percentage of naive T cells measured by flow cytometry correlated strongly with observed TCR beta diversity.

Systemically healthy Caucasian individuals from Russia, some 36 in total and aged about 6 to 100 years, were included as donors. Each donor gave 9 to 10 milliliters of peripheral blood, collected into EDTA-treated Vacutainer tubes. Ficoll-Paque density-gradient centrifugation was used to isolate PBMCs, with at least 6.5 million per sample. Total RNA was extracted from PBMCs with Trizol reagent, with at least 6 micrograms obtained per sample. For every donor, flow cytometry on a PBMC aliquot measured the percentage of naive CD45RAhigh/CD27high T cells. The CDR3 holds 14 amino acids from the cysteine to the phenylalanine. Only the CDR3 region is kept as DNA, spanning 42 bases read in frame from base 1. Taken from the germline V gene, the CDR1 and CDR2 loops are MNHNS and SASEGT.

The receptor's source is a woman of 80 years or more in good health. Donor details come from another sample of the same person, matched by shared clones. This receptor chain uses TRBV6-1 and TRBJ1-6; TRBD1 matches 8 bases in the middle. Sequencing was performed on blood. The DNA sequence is TGTGCCAGCAGTGAAGGGACAGGGATCACACCCCACCACTTT. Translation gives CASSEGTGITPHHF.